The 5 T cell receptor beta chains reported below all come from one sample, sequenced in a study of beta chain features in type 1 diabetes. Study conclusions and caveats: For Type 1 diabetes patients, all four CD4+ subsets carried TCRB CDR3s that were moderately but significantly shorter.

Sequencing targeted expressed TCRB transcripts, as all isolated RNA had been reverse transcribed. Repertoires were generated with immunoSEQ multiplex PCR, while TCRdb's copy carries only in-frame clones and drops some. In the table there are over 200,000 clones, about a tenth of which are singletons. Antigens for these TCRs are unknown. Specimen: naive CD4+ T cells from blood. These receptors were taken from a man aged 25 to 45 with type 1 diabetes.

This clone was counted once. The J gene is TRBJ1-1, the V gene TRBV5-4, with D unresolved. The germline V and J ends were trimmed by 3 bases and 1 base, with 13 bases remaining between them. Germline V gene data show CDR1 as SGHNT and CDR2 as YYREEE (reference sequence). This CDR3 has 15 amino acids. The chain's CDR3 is CASSYPGEANTEAFF. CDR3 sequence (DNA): TGTGCCAGCAGCTATCCCGGGGAAGCGAACACTGAAGCTTTCTTT.

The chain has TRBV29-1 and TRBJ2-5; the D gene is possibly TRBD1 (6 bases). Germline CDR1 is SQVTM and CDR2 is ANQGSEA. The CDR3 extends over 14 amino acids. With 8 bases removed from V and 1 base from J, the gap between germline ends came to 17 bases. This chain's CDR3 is CSTTGLSVQETQYF. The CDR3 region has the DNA TGCAGCACCACAGGGTTGTCGGTCCAAGAGACCCAGTACTTC.

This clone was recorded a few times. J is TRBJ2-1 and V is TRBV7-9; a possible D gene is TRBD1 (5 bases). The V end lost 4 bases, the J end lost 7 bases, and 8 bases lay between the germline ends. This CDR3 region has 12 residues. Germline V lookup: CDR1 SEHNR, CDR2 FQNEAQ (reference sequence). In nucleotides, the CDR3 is TGTGCCAGCAGCTCCTCAGGGAATGAGCAGTTCTTC. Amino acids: CASSSSGNEQFF. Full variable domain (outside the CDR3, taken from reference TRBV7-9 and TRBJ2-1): DTGVSQNPRHKITKRGQNVTFRCDPISEHNRLYWYRQTLGQGPEFLTYFQNEAQLEKSRLLSDRFSAERPKGSFSTLEIQRTEQGDSAMYLCASSSSGNEQFFGPGTRLTVL.

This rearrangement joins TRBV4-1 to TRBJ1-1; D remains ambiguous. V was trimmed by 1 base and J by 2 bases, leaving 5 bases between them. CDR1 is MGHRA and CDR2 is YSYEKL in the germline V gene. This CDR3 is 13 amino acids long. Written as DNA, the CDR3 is TGCGCCAGCAGCCAAGTTACAAACACTGAAGCTTTCTTT. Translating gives CASSQVTNTEAFF.

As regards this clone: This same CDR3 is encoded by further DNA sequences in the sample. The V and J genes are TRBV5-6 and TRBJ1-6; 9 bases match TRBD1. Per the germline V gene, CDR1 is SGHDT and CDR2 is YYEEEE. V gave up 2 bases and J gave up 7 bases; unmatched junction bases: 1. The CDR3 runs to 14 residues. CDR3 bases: TGTGCCAGCAGCTTTGGACAGGGGAATTCACCCCTCCACTTT. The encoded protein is CASSFGQGNSPLHF.